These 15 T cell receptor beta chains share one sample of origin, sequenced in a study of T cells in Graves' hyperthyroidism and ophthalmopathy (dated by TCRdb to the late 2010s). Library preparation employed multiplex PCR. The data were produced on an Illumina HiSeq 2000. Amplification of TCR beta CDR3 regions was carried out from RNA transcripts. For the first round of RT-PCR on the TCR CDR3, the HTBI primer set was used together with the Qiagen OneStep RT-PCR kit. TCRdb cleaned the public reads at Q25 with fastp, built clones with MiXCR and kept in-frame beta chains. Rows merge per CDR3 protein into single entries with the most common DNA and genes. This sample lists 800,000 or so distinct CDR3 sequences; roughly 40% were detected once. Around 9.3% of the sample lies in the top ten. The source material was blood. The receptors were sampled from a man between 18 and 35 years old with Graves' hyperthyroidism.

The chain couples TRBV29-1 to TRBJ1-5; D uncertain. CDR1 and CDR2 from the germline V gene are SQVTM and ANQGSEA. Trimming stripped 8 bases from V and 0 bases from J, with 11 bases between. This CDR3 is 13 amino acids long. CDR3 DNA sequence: TGCAGCATCTCCCGGGATAGCAATCAGCCCCAGCATTTT. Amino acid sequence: CSISRDSNQPQHF.

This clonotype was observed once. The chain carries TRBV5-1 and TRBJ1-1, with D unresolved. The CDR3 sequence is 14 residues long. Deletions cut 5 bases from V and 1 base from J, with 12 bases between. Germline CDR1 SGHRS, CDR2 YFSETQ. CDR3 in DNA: TGCGCCAGCAGAGAGCGACATCCGAACACTGAAGCTTTCTTT. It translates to CASRERHPNTEAFF.

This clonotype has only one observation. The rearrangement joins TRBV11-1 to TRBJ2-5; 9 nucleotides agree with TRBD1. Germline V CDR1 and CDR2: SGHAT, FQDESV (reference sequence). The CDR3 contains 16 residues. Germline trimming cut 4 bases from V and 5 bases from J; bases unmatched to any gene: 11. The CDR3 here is CASSSSWTGEGETQYF. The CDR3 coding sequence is TGTGCCAGCAGCTCCTCCTGGACAGGGGAGGGGGAGACCCAGTACTTC.

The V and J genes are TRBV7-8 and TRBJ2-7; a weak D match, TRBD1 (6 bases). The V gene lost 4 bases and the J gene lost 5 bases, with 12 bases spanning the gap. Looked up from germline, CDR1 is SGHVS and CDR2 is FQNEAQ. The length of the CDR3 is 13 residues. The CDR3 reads CASSYSQGNEQYF. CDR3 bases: TGTGCCAGCAGCTACTCACAGGGCAACGAGCAGTACTTC.

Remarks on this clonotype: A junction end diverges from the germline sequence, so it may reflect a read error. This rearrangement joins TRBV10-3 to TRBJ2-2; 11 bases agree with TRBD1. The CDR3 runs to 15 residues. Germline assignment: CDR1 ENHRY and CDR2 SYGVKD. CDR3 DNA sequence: TGTGCCATCAGTGAGGGACAGGGGGCCGCCGGGGAGCCGTTTTTT. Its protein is CAISEGQGAAGEPFF.

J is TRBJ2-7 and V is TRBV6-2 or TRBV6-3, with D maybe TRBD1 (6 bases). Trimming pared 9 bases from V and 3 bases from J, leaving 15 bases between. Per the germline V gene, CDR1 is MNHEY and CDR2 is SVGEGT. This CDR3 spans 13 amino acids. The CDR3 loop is CASLASTGYEQYF. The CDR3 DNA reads TGTGCCAGTCTAGCCTCGACAGGCTACGAGCAGTACTTC.

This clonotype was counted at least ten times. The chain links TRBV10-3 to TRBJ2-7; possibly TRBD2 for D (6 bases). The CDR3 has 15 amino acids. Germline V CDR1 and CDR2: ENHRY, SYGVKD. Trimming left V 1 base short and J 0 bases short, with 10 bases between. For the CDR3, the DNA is TGTGCCATCAGTGAGTTAGCGGCGAGCTCCTACGAGCAGTACTTC. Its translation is CAISELAASSYEQYF.

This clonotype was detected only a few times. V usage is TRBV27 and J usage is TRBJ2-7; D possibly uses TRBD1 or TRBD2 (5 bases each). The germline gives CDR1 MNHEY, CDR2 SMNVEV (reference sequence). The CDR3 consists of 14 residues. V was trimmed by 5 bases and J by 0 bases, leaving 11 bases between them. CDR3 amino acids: CASSPGTFSYEQYF. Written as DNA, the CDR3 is TGTGCCAGCAGTCCTGGGACCTTCTCCTACGAGCAGTACTTC.

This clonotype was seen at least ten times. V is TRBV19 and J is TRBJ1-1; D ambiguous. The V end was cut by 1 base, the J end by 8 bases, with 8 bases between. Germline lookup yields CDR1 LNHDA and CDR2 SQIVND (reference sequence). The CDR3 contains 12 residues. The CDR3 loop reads CASSIGAQEAFF. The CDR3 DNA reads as TGTGCCAGTAGTATAGGGGCTCAAGAAGCTTTCTTT.

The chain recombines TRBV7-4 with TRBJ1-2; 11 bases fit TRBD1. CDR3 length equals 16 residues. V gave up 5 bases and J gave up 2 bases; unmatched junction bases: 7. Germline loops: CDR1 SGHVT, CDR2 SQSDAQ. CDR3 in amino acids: CASSQEGDRGNYGYTF. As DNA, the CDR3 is TGTGCCAGCAGCCAAGAAGGGGACAGGGGGAACTATGGCTACACCTTC.

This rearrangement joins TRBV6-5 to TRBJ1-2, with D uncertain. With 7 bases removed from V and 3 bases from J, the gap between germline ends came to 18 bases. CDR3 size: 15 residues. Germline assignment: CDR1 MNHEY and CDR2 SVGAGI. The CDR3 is CASTNTMGRDYGYTF. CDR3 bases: TGTGCCAGCACCAATACCATGGGGAGGGACTATGGCTACACCTTC.

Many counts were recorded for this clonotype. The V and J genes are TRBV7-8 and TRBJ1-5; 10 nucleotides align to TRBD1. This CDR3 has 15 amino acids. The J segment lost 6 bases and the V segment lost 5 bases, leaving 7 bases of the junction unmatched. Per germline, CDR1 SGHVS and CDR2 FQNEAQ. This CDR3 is CASSDPGQGSQPQHF. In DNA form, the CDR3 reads TGTGCCAGCAGCGACCCGGGACAGGGGTCTCAGCCCCAGCATTTT.

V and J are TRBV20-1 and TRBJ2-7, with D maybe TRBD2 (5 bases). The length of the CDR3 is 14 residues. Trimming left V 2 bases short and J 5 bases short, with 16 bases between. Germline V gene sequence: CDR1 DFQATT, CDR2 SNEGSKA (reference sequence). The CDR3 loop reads CSARPLLEEDEQYF. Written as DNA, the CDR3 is TGCAGTGCTAGACCTTTACTAGAGGAGGACGAGCAGTACTTC.

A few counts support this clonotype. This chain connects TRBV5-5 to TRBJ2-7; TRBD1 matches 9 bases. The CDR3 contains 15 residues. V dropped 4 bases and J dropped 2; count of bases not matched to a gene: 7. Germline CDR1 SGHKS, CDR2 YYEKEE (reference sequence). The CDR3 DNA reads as TGTGCCAGCAGCACCACAGGGGGCGAAACCTACGAGCAGTACTTC. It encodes CASSTTGGETYEQYF.

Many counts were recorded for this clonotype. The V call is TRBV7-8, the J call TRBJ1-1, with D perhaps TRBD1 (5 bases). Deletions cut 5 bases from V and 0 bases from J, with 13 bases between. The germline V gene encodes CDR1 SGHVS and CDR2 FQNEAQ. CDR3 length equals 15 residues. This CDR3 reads CASSPSGTVNTEAFF. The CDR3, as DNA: TGTGCCAGCAGCCCATCCGGGACGGTGAACACTGAAGCTTTCTTT.